The 18 T cell receptor beta chains reported below all come from one sample, sequenced in a study of T cell responses to AZD1222 COVID-19 vaccine. The data were produced by immunoSEQ multiplex PCR, yet TCRdb's version contains in-frame clones alone and is incomplete. The profile shows 110,000 to 150,000 clones, roughly 88% of them singletons. Sample: peripheral blood, taken on day 0 of AZD1222 vaccination. All receptors derive from an adult in good health.

This sequence joins TRBV10-2 and TRBJ2-7, with 9 nucleotides matching TRBD2. The CDR3 extends over 15 amino acids. V lost 6 bases to trimming and J lost 0 bases; unmatched junction nucleotides: 6. The germline gives CDR1 WSHSY, CDR2 SAAADI. The CDR3 sequence is CASRIAGESSYEQYF. Written as DNA, the CDR3 is TGCGCCAGCAGGATAGCGGGAGAGAGCTCCTACGAGCAGTACTTC.

The chain employs TRBV12-3 or TRBV12-4 and TRBJ1-5; D call uncertain. V lost 3 bases, J lost 5 bases, and 8 bases lay in between. The CDR3 has 13 residues. The CDR3: CASSFGVDQPQHF. The CDR3 DNA sequence: TGTGCCAGCAGTTTCGGGGTCGATCAGCCCCAGCATTTT.

This clone was seen only once. This chain links TRBV6-6 with TRBJ2-3; 10 bases fit TRBD2. Germline trimming cut 5 bases from V and 4 bases from J; bases unmatched to any gene: 12. Germline lookup yields CDR1 MNHNY and CDR2 SVGAGI (reference sequence). The CDR3 spans 17 residues. The CDR3 DNA reads TGTGCCAGCAGTCCGAAACTAGCGGGAAAGGACGCAGATACGCAGTATTTT. Encoded protein: CASSPKLAGKDADTQYF.

The chain combines TRBV21-1 with TRBJ2-1; no DNA check was done on the table's D call, TRBD2. TRBV21-1 is described as a pseudogene. The CDR3 is made up of 17 amino acids. The chain's CDR3 is CASSKVLTAGVPNEQFF. CDR3 nucleotide sequence: TGTGCCAGCAGCAAAGTACTAACGGCGGGAGTGCCCAATGAGCAGTTCTTC.

The rearrangement joins TRBV18 to TRBJ1-4; D is possibly TRBD1 (5 bases). The CDR3 spans 15 residues. Trimming removed 6 bases from V and 0 bases from J, with 11 bases in between. Germline assignment: CDR1 KGHSH and CDR2 LQKENI. The CDR3 protein is CASSSSGSTNEKLFF. The DNA for the CDR3 is TGTGCCAGCTCGTCTTCAGGGTCAACTAATGAAAAACTGTTTTTT.

The chain uses TRBV18 and TRBJ1-6; perhaps TRBD1 as D (5 bases). The CDR3 has 15 residues. In germline, CDR1 is KGHSH, CDR2 LQKENI. V was clipped by 2 bases and J by 5 bases, with 10 bases between them. The CDR3 nucleotides read TGTGCCAGCTCACCATTCTCACAGGATAATTCACCCCTCCACTTT. It translates to CASSPFSQDNSPLHF.

This CDR3 reads CASIRAGAGYNEQFF. The CDR3 bases are TGTGCCAGCATTAGGGCAGGGGCGGGATACAATGAGCAGTTCTTC. The rearrangement links TRBV2 to TRBJ2-1; D is possibly TRBD1 or TRBD2 (6 bases each). Per the germline V gene, CDR1 is SNHLY and CDR2 is FYNNEI. The CDR3 runs to 15 residues. Deletions cut 7 bases from V and 4 bases from J, with 17 bases between.

In DNA, the CDR3 is TGTGCCAGCAGCCAAATGGGACAGGCACGTTATGGCTACACCTTC. Amino acids: CASSQMGQARYGYTF. This chain connects TRBV14 to TRBJ1-2; TRBD1 matches 8 bases. The length of the CDR3 is 15 residues. The trim removed 2 bases at V and 5 bases at J, leaving 7 bases unmatched. Per germline, CDR1 SGHDN and CDR2 FVKESK.

The chain combines TRBV15 with TRBJ1-1, with D possibly TRBD1 on 6 matching bases. Deletions cut 0 bases from V and 0 bases from J, with 11 bases between. Germline-derived CDR1 and CDR2 are LNHNV and YYDKDF (reference sequence). This CDR3 is 16 amino acids long. The CDR3 nucleotides are TGTGCCACCAGCAGAGATGGGAGGACAGTGAACACTGAAGCTTTCTTT. Amino acid sequence: CATSRDGRTVNTEAFF.

The chain is built from TRBV30 and TRBJ1-3; tentatively, D is TRBD1 (6 bases). The CDR3 totals 14 residues. Germline V gene sequence: CDR1 GTSNPN, CDR2 SVGIG (reference sequence). V lost 2 bases and J 4 bases, leaving 12 bases between the germline ends. CDR3 protein: CAWSRGLAGNTIYF. The CDR3 region has the DNA TGTGCCTGGAGTAGGGGGTTGGCAGGAAACACCATATATTTT. The full variable domain, in which reference TRBV30 and TRBJ1-3 provide the parts outside the CDR3, is SQTIHQWPATLVQPVGSPLSLECTVEGTSNPNLYWYRQAAGRGLQLLFYSVGIGQISSEVPQNLSASRPQDRQFILSSKKLLLSDSGFYLCAWSRGLAGNTIYFGEGSWLTVV.

The count of this clone is one. This chain connects TRBV10-2 to TRBJ1-2; D not resolved. CDR3 length: 12 amino acids. The ends were cut back, 5 bases at V and 4 bases at J, with 8 bases in the middle. Germline CDR1 reads WSHSY; CDR2 reads SAAADI. CDR3 in amino acids: CASSNSFYGYTF. CDR3 nucleotide sequence: TGCGCCAGCAGTAACTCTTTCTATGGCTACACCTTC.

The gene calls are TRBV4-2 and TRBJ2-1, with 7 bases aligning to TRBD2. This CDR3 comprises 13 residues. The germline V gene encodes CDR1 LGHNA and CDR2 YNFKEQ. CDR3 amino acids: CATSGMLGNEQFF. For the CDR3, the DNA is TGTGCGACGAGCGGGATGTTAGGAAATGAGCAGTTCTTC.

By share, this clone ranks as medium-sized. V gene TRBV10-3 combines with J gene TRBJ2-1; 8 nucleotides align to TRBD2. Germline CDR1 ENHRY, CDR2 SYGVKD. Losses at the gene ends were 3 bases for V and 4 bases for J; bases not matched to a gene: 5. The CDR3 has 15 residues. The CDR3 nucleotides read TGTGCCATCAGTGAATCGGGAGGGGATTACAATGAGCAGTTCTTC. It is translated as CAISESGGDYNEQFF.

With regard to this clone: The sample has other DNA sequences that encode this CDR3 too. The CDR3 region is CASSLDTGELFF. CDR3 nucleotide sequence: TGTGCCAGCAGTTTGGACACCGGGGAGCTGTTTTTT. The V gene is TRBV12-3 or TRBV12-4, the J gene TRBJ2-2; D uncertain. Trimming shortened V by 3 bases and J by 3 bases, and 2 bases separated the two germline ends. This CDR3 has 12 residues.

There are a few counts of this clone. V and J are TRBV3-1 (or the pseudogene TRBV3-2) and TRBJ2-7; 10 bases fit TRBD1. Per the germline V gene, CDR1 is LGHDT and CDR2 is YNNKEL (reference sequence). Trimming took 4 bases from V and 6 from J; bases not matched to a gene: 6. The CDR3 is 14 residues long. This CDR3 reads CASSPAGTGAEQYF. In nucleotides, the CDR3 is TGTGCCAGCAGCCCCGCCGGGACAGGGGCCGAGCAGTACTTC.

CDR3 region: CASSYPRDVGRQETQYF. The DNA of the CDR3 is TGCGCCAGCAGCTACCCCCGGGACGTAGGAAGGCAAGAGACCCAGTACTTC. The chain carries TRBV5-1 and TRBJ2-5; D might be TRBD1 or TRBD2, each matching 5 bases. The ends were cut back, 3 bases at V and 2 bases at J, with 20 bases in the middle. The CDR3 extends over 17 amino acids. Germline V lookup: CDR1 SGHRS, CDR2 YFSETQ.

The J gene is TRBJ1-1, the V gene TRBV12-3 or TRBV12-4; the D is unclear. The CDR3 length is 13 residues. Trimming took off 7 bases at V and 5 bases at J, with 14 bases between the two ends. The CDR3: CASTPRPETEAFF. The CDR3 DNA reads TGTGCCAGCACTCCCCGGCCTGAGACTGAAGCTTTCTTT.

The chain has TRBV18 and TRBJ1-2; 7 nucleotides line up with TRBD1. In germline, CDR1 is KGHSH, CDR2 LQKENI. J was trimmed by 7 bases and V by 3 bases; bases with no gene match: 11. The CDR3 is made up of 15 amino acids. CDR3 coding DNA: TGTGCCAGCTCACCTGTGACAGGGAGTAATCGTGGCTACACCTTC. It codes for CASSPVTGSNRGYTF.